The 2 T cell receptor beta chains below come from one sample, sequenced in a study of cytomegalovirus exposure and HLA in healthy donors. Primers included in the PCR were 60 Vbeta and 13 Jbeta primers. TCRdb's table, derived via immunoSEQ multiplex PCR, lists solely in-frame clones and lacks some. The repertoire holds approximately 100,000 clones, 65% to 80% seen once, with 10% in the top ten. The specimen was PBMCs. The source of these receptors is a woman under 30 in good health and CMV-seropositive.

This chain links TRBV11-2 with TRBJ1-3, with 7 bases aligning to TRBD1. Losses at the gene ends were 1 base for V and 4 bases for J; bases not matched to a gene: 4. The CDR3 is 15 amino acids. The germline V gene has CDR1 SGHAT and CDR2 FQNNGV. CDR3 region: CASSLGSGQGNTIYF. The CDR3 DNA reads TGTGCCAGCAGCTTAGGTTCGGGACAGGGAAACACCATATATTTT.

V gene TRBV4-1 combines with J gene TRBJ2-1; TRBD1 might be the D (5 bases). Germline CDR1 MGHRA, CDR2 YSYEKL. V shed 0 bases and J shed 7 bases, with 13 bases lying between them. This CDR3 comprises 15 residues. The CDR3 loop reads CASSQDIGARNEQFF. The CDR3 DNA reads TGCGCCAGCAGCCAAGATATAGGGGCGCGGAATGAGCAGTTCTTC.